The 5 T cell receptor beta chains in this list originate from one sample, sequenced in a study of blood T cells in healthy people across ages. A sample-barcoded 5' primer and a J-beta primer mix were used in a second PCR of roughly 7 to 12 cycles. One entry per CDR3 protein results from TCRdb running MiXCR on the 5' RACE reads. The data hold some 710,000 distinct CDR3 sequences, with more than 35% observed a single time. The sample taken for sequencing was blood. The receptors were gathered from an elderly man in good health.

The chain links TRBV7-8 to TRBJ2-7; D is unclear. Between the trimmed V and J ends, which lost 5 bases and 7 bases, there was a span of 15 bases. Germline assignment: CDR1 SGHVS and CDR2 FQNEAQ. The CDR3 runs 13 residues. Here the CDR3 DNA reads TGTGCCAGCAGCGGAAGCCCCAGGAGAGAGCAGTACTTC. Its translation is CASSGSPRREQYF.

The chain has TRBV6-1 and TRBJ2-7; 11 bases map to TRBD2. Germline V lookup: CDR1 MNHNS, CDR2 SASEGT. The CDR3 length is 15 residues. Trimming took 4 bases from V and 6 from J; bases not matched to a gene: 8. DNA for the CDR3: TGTGCCAGCAGTGCATTAGCGGGAGGGCCAGCCGAGCAGTACTTC. This translates into CASSALAGGPAEQYF.

This clonotype was recorded a few times. The CDR3 reads CASSRGQGEYGYTF. The CDR3 nucleotides are TGCGCCAGCAGCAGGGGACAGGGCGAGTATGGCTACACCTTC. The J gene is TRBJ1-2, the V gene TRBV5-1; 9 bases map to TRBD1. This CDR3 spans 14 amino acids. Trimming removed 4 bases from V and 5 bases from J; junction bases left unmatched: 6. CDR1 SGHRS and CDR2 YFSETQ come from the germline V gene.

This clonotype appeared a single time. This sequence joins TRBV27 and TRBJ2-1, with D perhaps TRBD2 (6 bases). The CDR3 runs 17 residues. Germline V gives CDR1 MNHEY, CDR2 SMNVEV (reference sequence). The V end was cut by 6 bases, the J end by 0 bases, with 18 bases between. CDR3 loop: CASSPAGTGRSYNEQFF. CDR3 bases: TGTGCCAGCAGCCCGGCCGGGACTGGGCGCTCCTACAATGAGCAGTTCTTC.

J is TRBJ2-3 and V is TRBV27; 9 nucleotides line up with TRBD2. The CDR3 totals 15 residues. The J segment lost 3 bases and the V segment lost 6 bases, leaving 7 bases of the junction unmatched. Per germline, CDR1 MNHEY and CDR2 SMNVEV (reference sequence). The CDR3 DNA reads as TGTGCCAGCAGGCCGGGACTAGCAGCAACAGATACGCAGTATTTT. This gives the protein CASRPGLAATDTQYF.